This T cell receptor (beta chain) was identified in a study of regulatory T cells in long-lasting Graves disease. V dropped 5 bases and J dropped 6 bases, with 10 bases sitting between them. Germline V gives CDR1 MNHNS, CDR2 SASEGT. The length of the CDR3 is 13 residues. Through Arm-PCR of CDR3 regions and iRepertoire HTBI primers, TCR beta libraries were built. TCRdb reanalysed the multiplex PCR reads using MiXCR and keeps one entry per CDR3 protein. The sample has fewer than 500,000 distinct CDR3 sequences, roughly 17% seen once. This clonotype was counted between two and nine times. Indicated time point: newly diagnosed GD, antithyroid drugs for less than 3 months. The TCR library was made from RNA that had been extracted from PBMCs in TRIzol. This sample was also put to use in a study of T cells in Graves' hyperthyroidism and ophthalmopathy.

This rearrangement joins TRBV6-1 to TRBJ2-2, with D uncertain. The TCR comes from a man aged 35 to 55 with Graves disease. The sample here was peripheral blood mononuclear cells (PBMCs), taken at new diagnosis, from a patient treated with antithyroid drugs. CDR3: CASSTSVAGELFF. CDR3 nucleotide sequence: TGTGCCAGCAGTACCTCAGTGGCCGGGGAGCTGTTTTTT.